These 14 T cell receptor beta chains were sequenced from one sample in a study of blood T cell repertoires in COVID-19. Libraries were prepared by immunoSEQ multiplex PCR; TCRdb keeps only in-frame clonotypes and omits some of them. The sample contains about 76,000 clones, about 88% of which appear only once. The source material was peripheral blood. These receptors were taken from a human donor in a cohort sampled during active COVID-19.

The rearrangement joins TRBV18 to TRBJ2-5; a possible D gene is TRBD2 (5 bases). Germline V gene lookup returns CDR1 KGHSH and CDR2 LQKENI. The CDR3 contains 13 residues. V was clipped by 2 bases and J by 5 bases, with 9 bases between them. The CDR3 reads CASSPNRRETQYF. The CDR3 region has the DNA TGTGCCAGCTCACCAAACCGGAGGGAGACCCAGTACTTC. Drawing the rest from reference TRBV18 and TRBJ2-5, the complete variable domain is NAGVMQNPRHLVRRRGQEARLRCSPMKGHSHVYWYRQLPEEGLKFMVYLQKENIIDESGMPKERFSAEFPKEGPSILRIQQVVRGDSAAYFCASSPNRRETQYFGPGTRLLVL.

The V gene is TRBV7-2, the J gene TRBJ2-4, with D perhaps matching TRBD1 (6 bases). Per germline, CDR1 SGHTA and CDR2 FQGNSA. Between the trimmed V and J ends, which lost 3 bases and 3 bases, there was a span of 21 bases. The CDR3 consists of 18 residues. The CDR3, as DNA: TGTGCCAGCAGCTTCCTGACTTCACAGGGAAATGGCAAAAACATTCAGTACTTC. As protein: CASSFLTSQGNGKNIQYF.

This chain uses TRBV3-1 (or the pseudogene TRBV3-2) with TRBJ2-3, with D uncertain. V lost 0 bases to trimming and J lost 4 bases, with 8 bases between them. Germline CDR1 LGHDT, CDR2 YNNKEL (reference sequence). CDR3 length equals 14 residues. CDR3: CASSQDLYSDTQYF. The DNA for the CDR3 is TGTGCCAGCAGCCAAGACTTGTACTCAGATACGCAGTATTTT.

The chain carries TRBV3-1 (or the pseudogene TRBV3-2) and TRBJ1-1, with 9 bases lining up with TRBD1. The germline CDR1 and CDR2 sequences are LGHDT and YNNKEL (reference sequence). V was clipped by 4 bases and J by 1 base; unmatched bases: 4. The CDR3 length is 15 residues. CDR3 amino acids: CASSPEDRGNTEAFF. The CDR3 coding sequence is TGTGCCAGCAGCCCCGAGGACAGGGGGAACACTGAAGCTTTCTTT.

The V gene is TRBV11-2, the J gene TRBJ2-3, with a weak D call TRBD1 (5 bases). V was clipped by 1 base and J by 2 bases, with 16 bases between them. Germline V gene sequence: CDR1 SGHAT, CDR2 FQNNGV. The CDR3 sequence is 17 residues long. The DNA of the CDR3 is TGTGCCAGCAGCTTAGTAGGGGCCCTGCGCCCCACAGATACGCAGTATTTT. This translates into CASSLVGALRPTDTQYF.

The gene calls are TRBV7-2 and TRBJ2-7, with D possibly TRBD2 on 5 matching bases. Germline lookup yields CDR1 SGHTA and CDR2 FQGNSA. Trimming took off 4 bases at V and 5 bases at J, with 9 bases between the two ends. The CDR3 has 12 residues. The CDR3 bases are TGTGCCAGCAGCTCACTCGGGGACGAGCAGTACTTC. Protein: CASSSLGDEQYF.

The chain carries TRBV28 and TRBJ2-3; 8 positions match TRBD2. The CDR3 extends over 17 amino acids. From germline, CDR1 is MDHEN and CDR2 SYDVKM. With 3 bases clipped from V and 0 bases from J, the junction kept 8 bases outside the gene matches. The CDR3 DNA sequence: TGTGCCAGCAGTTTGGGGTTAGCGGGATCTAGCACAGATACGCAGTATTTT. This translates into CASSLGLAGSSTDTQYF.

A single count supports this clone. This rearrangement joins TRBV6-5 to TRBJ2-1; TRBD2 matches 9 bases. CDR1 is MNHEY and CDR2 is SVGAGI in the germline V gene. J gave up 6 bases and V 6 bases, and 3 bases lay outside the gene matches. The CDR3 contains 13 residues. The CDR3 coding sequence is TGTGCCAGCAGGGTGGGACTAGCCAATGAGCAGTTCTTC. Translation gives CASRVGLANEQFF.

The chain links TRBV4-1 to TRBJ2-5; TRBD1 aligns across 10 bases. The V gene's germline CDR1 is MGHRA and CDR2 YSYEKL. CDR3 length: 15 amino acids. J lost 4 bases, V lost 0 bases, and 2 bases had no gene match. In DNA, the CDR3 is TGCGCCAGCAGCCAAGATGGGACAGGGGCAGAGACCCAGTACTTC. Its protein product is CASSQDGTGAETQYF.

The chain couples TRBV6-6 to TRBJ2-7, with D hard to call. The CDR3 is made up of 14 amino acids. The germline CDR1 and CDR2 sequences are MNHNY and SVGAGI (reference sequence). With 2 bases removed from V and 2 bases from J, the gap between germline ends came to 10 bases. In DNA form, the CDR3 reads TGTGCCAGCAGTTACGGCGGTAGTACCTACGAGCAGTACTTC. The encoded protein is CASSYGGSTYEQYF.

This clone has a handful of counts. The chain employs TRBV30 and TRBJ1-1; D is undetermined. Germline lookup yields CDR1 GTSNPN and CDR2 SVGIG (reference sequence). Deletions cut 2 bases from V and 4 bases from J, with 11 bases between. The CDR3 spans 13 residues. CDR3 in amino acids: CAWSPLVSTEAFF. Here the CDR3 DNA reads TGTGCCTGGAGTCCCCTAGTTTCCACTGAAGCTTTCTTT.

This chain links TRBV6-2 or TRBV6-3 with TRBJ2-4; D remains unclear. The CDR3 sequence is 14 residues long. CDR1 is MNHEY and CDR2 is SVGEGT in the germline V gene. Trimming stripped 7 bases from V and 1 base from J, with 11 bases between. The CDR3 sequence is CASTPLRAKNIQYF. The CDR3 DNA follows: TGTGCCAGCACCCCGTTGAGGGCCAAAAACATTCAGTACTTC.

The V gene is TRBV7-8, the J gene TRBJ2-1, with D perhaps TRBD2 (5 bases). The CDR3 covers 16 residues. With 4 bases removed from V and 7 bases from J, the gap between germline ends came to 20 bases. Germline CDR1 and CDR2: SGHVS and FQNEAQ. The CDR3 protein is CASSSGSGSLRNEQFF. CDR3 nucleotides: TGTGCCAGCAGCTCGGGGTCAGGATCTCTGAGGAATGAGCAGTTCTTC.

DNA of the CDR3: TGCAGCGTCACTCAGGGTCAACAACAGCCCCAGCATTTT. Its protein is CSVTQGQQQPQHF. The V call is TRBV29-1, the J call TRBJ1-5; D perhaps matches TRBD1 (5 bases). The CDR3 consists of 13 residues. Germline assignment: CDR1 SQVTM and CDR2 ANQGSEA. V lost 6 bases and J 7 bases, leaving 16 bases between the germline ends.